This TCR beta chain was found in a study of CD8 T cells in cerebrospinal fluid in Alzheimer's disease. General study points: EBV-specific clones were neither the most expanded nor enriched in Alzheimer's patients.

Biomarkers including neurofilament, amyloid-beta and tau confirmed neurodegeneration in the patients. This CDR3 spans 14 amino acids. TCRdb re-called the 10x single-cell sequencing reads and catalogs CDR3 proteins one per entry, DNA excluded. The ten most abundant clones cover 33% of a sample with hundreds of distinct CDR3 sequences. This clonotype is called medium-sized based on its frequency. The antigen is undetermined. Material: cerebrospinal fluid. V and J are TRBV12-3 or TRBV12-4 and TRBJ2-7; TCRdb selects TRBD1, and the lack of DNA leaves this call unchecked. The clonotype originates from a human donor with Alzheimer's disease. CDR3 sequence: CASSLARGAYEQYF.